The T cell receptor beta chain described here comes from a study of preoperative IRX-2 immunotherapy in early breast cancer (dated by TCRdb to about 2019). The treatment or condition label for this specimen denotes: preoperative locoregional IRX-2 cytokine immunotherapy. The samples were obtained from a phase Ib study that tested preoperative, locoregional IRX-2 cytokine immunotherapy designed to prime immune responses. Before surgery, IRX-2 was given to the donors, who were patients with early-stage breast cancer. The library relied on the immunoSEQ multiplex PCR assay. TCRdb stores this immuneACCESS table with in-frame sequences only. Part of the clones is absent; in the studies checked, under half of the shortfall reflects unresolved V genes, and no reason is known for the rest. In this sample the table shows 25,000 to 30,000 clones, 75% of which occur a single time. Jointly, the top ten make up less than 7.5% of the sample.

Only a few counts were recorded for this clone. Its antigen remains unidentified. Base qualities are not provided; no much larger clone lies one nucleotide away. Measured from the cysteine to the phenylalanine, the CDR3 is 15 residues long. Of the read, only the CDR3 DNA is kept; its 45 bases are in frame from base 1. From a lookup of the germline V gene, CDR1 and CDR2 are SGHNT and YENEEA. V is trimmed back by 3 bases and J by 2 bases, and the junction contains 5 bases that no gene match accounts for. The sequences come from lymph node tissue, collected after IRX-2 immunotherapy. The chain links TRBV11-3 with TRBJ2-3; TRBD2 matches 7 bases in the middle. The clonotype comes from a human donor with breast cancer. Here the CDR3 is given as CASSLRREFTDTQYF. DNA sequence: TGTGCCAGCAGCTTGCGGCGGGAGTTCACAGATACGCAGTATTTT.